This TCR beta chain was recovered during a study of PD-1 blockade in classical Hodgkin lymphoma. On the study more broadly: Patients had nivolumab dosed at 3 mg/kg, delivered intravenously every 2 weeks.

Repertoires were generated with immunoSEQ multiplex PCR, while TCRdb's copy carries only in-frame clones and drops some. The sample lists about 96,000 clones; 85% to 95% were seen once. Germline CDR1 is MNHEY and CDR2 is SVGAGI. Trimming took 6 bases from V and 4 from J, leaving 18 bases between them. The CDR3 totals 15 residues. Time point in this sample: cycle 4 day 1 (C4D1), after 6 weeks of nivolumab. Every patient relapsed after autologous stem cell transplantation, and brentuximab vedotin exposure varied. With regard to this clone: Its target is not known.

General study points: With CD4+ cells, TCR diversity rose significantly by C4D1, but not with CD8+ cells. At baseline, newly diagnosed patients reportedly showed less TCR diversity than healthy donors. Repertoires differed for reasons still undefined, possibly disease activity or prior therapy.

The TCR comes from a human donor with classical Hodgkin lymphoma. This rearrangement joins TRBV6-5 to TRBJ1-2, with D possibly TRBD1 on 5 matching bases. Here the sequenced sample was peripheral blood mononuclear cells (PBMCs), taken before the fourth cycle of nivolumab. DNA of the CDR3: TGTGCCAGCAGCTGGGGAGGTCAAGGGACCTATGGCTACACCTTC. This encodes CASSWGGQGTYGYTF.